Described below is a single T cell receptor (beta chain) sequence and its context. Its specificity is unknown. A much larger clone differs from this one at a single base, so this may be a read error. Bulk libraries came from a prior protocol with listed TCR primers. One entry per CDR3 protein results from TCRdb running MiXCR on the PCR reads. In the table there are over 600,000 distinct CDR3 sequences, 15% to 20% of which are singletons. Each library that profiled naive CD8 cells came from around 20,000 to 1,000,000 sorted cells with 10%, 30% or 50% RNA. Using a CD8+CD4-CCR7+CD45RA+ phenotype, naive CD8 T cells were sorted. This sample stems from a study of molecular identifiers for immune sequencing clone quantification. Germline values: CDR1 MNHEY, CDR2 SMNVEV (reference sequence). V was shortened by 6 bases and J by 6 bases, with 12 bases between the two germline ends. The CDR3 runs 14 residues. Points from the study as a whole: Spiked-in Jurkat TCR RNA corresponding to one cell was reported as detectable against 750,000 to 1,000,000 naive cells.

Sequenced sample: naive CD8+ T cells from blood, with Jurkat cell RNA spiked in. Subset here: FACS-sorted CD8+CD4-CCR7+CD45RA+ naive T cells. V is TRBV27 and J is TRBJ1-6, with D possibly being TRBD1 (6 bases). This sequence originates from a human donor in good health. Some libraries in this study had Jurkat cell RNA spiked in. CDR3 loop: CASRTGVVNSPLHF. The CDR3 bases are TGTGCCAGCAGGACAGGAGTGGTTAATTCACCCCTCCACTTT.